This TCR beta chain was documented in a study of blood T cell repertoires in COVID-19. Unmatched junction bases numbered 15, after V lost 10 bases and J lost 5 bases. The length of the CDR3 is 16 residues. Per the germline V gene, CDR1 is LNHDA and CDR2 is SQIVND (reference sequence). Here immunoSEQ multiplex PCR was the method, and the copy in TCRdb shows in-frame clones only, minus some. There are approximately 250,000 clones in the sample; around 83% occur only once, and roughly 7% lies in the top ten. The genes are TRBV19 and TRBJ2-4; 9 positions match TRBD1. Material for sequencing was peripheral blood. This TCR was recovered from a woman aged 45-65 years with acute or convalescent COVID-19. The CDR3: CATTQPRRTGENIQYF. In DNA, the CDR3 is TGTGCCACAACTCAACCCCGAAGGACAGGGGAAAACATTCAGTACTTC.